The 11 T cell receptor beta chains given below trace back to one sample, sequenced in a study of blood T cell repertoires in COVID-19. TCRdb's table, derived via immunoSEQ multiplex PCR, lists solely in-frame clones and lacks some. The data show hundreds of thousands of clones, 80% to 90% seen once. The sequenced sample was PBMCs or T cells enriched from blood (not recorded which). The receptor set was obtained from a woman in her forties or fifties with acute COVID-19.

J is TRBJ2-7 and V is TRBV7-8; 10 nucleotides align to TRBD2. Per the germline V gene, CDR1 is SGHVS and CDR2 is FQNEAQ. V lost 5 bases to trimming and J lost 5 bases; unmatched junction nucleotides: 9. CDR3 size: 15 residues. The CDR3 loop is CASSPLAGAGDEQYF. The CDR3 DNA is TGTGCCAGCAGCCCCCTAGCGGGAGCGGGGGACGAGCAGTACTTC. Full variable domain (rest looked up from reference TRBV7-8 and TRBJ2-7): GAGVSQSPRYKVAKRGQDVALRCDPISGHVSLFWYQQALGQGPEFLTYFQNEAQLDKSGLPSDRFFAERPEGSVSTLKIQRTQQEDSAVYLCASSPLAGAGDEQYFGPGTRLTVT.

This chain connects TRBV30 to TRBJ2-6; a weak D match, TRBD2 (5 bases). Germline V gives CDR1 GTSNPN, CDR2 SVGIG (reference sequence). The CDR3 consists of 17 residues. The germline V and J ends were trimmed by 2 bases and 0 bases, with 14 bases remaining between them. CDR3 nucleotides: TGTGCCTGGAGTCCTCCCCTGGGGAGCTCTGGGGCCAACGTCCTGACTTTC. This gives the protein CAWSPPLGSSGANVLTF.

V is TRBV25-1 and J is TRBJ1-6; D ambiguous. Germline V gene lookup returns CDR1 MGHDK and CDR2 SYGVNS. The ends were cut back, 1 base at V and 8 bases at J, with 3 bases in the middle. CDR3 length: 12 amino acids. The CDR3 DNA follows: TGTGCCAGCAGTGAATTCGATTCACCCCTCCACTTT. Its protein product is CASSEFDSPLHF. Combining the CDR3 with reference TRBV25-1 and TRBJ1-6 gives the whole variable domain EADIYQTPRYLVIGTGKKITLECSQTMGHDKMYWYQQDPGMELHLIHYSYGVNSTEKGDLSSESTVSRIRTEHFPLTLESARPSHTSQYLCASSEFDSPLHFGNGTRLTVT.

This clone was observed a single time. The chain couples TRBV2 to TRBJ2-7; 8 bases are shared with TRBD1. CDR1 is SNHLY, CDR2 FYNNEI, per germline. This CDR3 region has 14 residues. V gave up 2 bases and J gave up 4 bases; unmatched junction bases: 4. CDR3 nucleotide sequence: TGTGCCAGCAGTGAATCCCAGGGGGCTTACGAGCAGTACTTC. This sequence encodes CASSESQGAYEQYF.

This chain connects TRBV27 to TRBJ2-4; 7 bases map to TRBD2. The CDR3 is made up of 16 amino acids. V was pared by 6 bases and J by 3 bases, with 11 bases of the junction left unmatched. Germline CDR1 MNHEY, CDR2 SMNVEV (reference sequence). CDR3 in amino acids: CASRSPLAPNKNIQYF. The CDR3 DNA sequence: TGTGCCAGCAGGTCACCACTAGCGCCAAACAAAAACATTCAGTACTTC.

The rearrangement links TRBV7-6 to TRBJ1-1; D is unresolved. The CDR3 spans 15 residues. Trimming removed 1 base at V and 0 bases at J, with 9 bases between. CDR1 SGHVS and CDR2 FNYEAQ come from the germline V gene. The CDR3 DNA reads as TGTGCCAGCAGCTTAGAGGCAGGCATGAACACTGAAGCTTTCTTT. Translated: CASSLEAGMNTEAFF.

The J gene is TRBJ1-2, the V gene TRBV28; 8 nucleotides align to TRBD1. CDR3 size: 15 residues. The trim removed 7 bases at V and 7 bases at J, leaving 14 bases unmatched. Germline CDR1 and CDR2: MDHEN and SYDVKM. The CDR3 DNA reads TGTGCCAGCAACATAAAGGGGCAGGGGGCATCTGGCTACACCTTC. Amino acid sequence: CASNIKGQGASGYTF.

The rearrangement joins TRBV6-5 to TRBJ1-1; D not certain. Germline lookup yields CDR1 MNHEY and CDR2 SVGAGI. CDR3 length: 14 residues. With 2 bases removed from V and 1 base from J, the gap between germline ends came to 8 bases. The CDR3 loop reads CASSYGGKNTEAFF. As DNA, the CDR3 is TGTGCCAGCAGTTACGGTGGCAAGAACACTGAAGCTTTCTTT.

In its sample, this clone was seen once. The rearrangement links TRBV27 to TRBJ2-1, with no clear D. CDR3 length: 11 amino acids. CDR1 and CDR2 (germline): MNHEY, SMNVEV (reference sequence). Trimming removed 5 bases at V and 4 bases at J, with 3 bases between. In nucleotides, the CDR3 is TGTGCCAGCAGTCATTACAATGAGCAGTTCTTC. Encoded protein: CASSHYNEQFF.

The rearrangement joins TRBV12-2 to TRBJ1-1; the D call in the table, TRBD1, was not verified against the DNA. TRBV12-2 is flagged as a pseudogene. The CDR3 covers 16 residues. CDR3 in DNA: TGTGCAAGTCGCTTAGCGTTGGAGGGGGCGGGAACTGAAGCTTTCTTT. Translation: CASRLALEGAGTEAFF.

The CDR3 DNA follows: TGTGCCAGCAGCTCTAAAACGGACAGTCCCCAGTACTTC. Encoded protein: CASSSKTDSPQYF. The gene calls are TRBV5-4 and TRBJ2-4, with D possibly matching TRBD1 (6 bases). V shed 3 bases and J shed 13 bases, with 17 bases lying between them. The V gene's germline CDR1 is SGHNT and CDR2 YYREEE (reference sequence). The CDR3 spans 13 residues.